The present T cell receptor beta chain was sequenced within a study of shared clonotypes between healthy human individuals. Libraries were prepared by immunoSEQ multiplex PCR; TCRdb keeps only in-frame clonotypes and omits some of them. The top ten hold approximately 1.1% of the sample, which has over a million clones, around 97% seen once. The trim removed 4 bases at V and 6 bases at J, leaving 8 bases unmatched. This CDR3 has 15 residues. Germline values: CDR1 SGHNT, CDR2 YYREEE (reference sequence). The origin of this receptor is a man younger than 45 in good health. This rearrangement joins TRBV5-4 to TRBJ2-1; the match to TRBD2 covers 9 bases. Sequenced material: naive CD4+ T cells sorted from blood. Noted subset: CD45RA+ positively selected. CDR3 sequence (DNA): TGTGCCAGCAGCCGAGGGAGTAGCGGGGGCAATGAGCAGTTCTTC. Its protein product is CASSRGSSGGNEQFF.